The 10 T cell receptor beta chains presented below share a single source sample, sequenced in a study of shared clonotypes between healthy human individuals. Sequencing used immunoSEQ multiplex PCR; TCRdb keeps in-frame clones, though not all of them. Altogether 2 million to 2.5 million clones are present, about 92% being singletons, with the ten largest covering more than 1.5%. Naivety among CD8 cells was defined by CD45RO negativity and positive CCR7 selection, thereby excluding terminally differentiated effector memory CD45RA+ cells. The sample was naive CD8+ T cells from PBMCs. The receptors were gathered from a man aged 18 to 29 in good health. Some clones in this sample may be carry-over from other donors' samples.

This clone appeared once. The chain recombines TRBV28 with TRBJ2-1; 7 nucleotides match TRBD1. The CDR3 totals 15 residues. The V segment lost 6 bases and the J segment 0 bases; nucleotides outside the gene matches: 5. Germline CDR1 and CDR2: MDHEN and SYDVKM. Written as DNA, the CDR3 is TGTGCCAGCAGCACAACAGGGGCCTCCTACAATGAGCAGTTCTTC. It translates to CASSTTGASYNEQFF.

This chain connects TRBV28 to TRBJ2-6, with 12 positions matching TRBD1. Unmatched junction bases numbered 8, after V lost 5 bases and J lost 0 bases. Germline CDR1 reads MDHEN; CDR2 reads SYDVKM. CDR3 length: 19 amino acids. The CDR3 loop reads CASSNPGTGGLSGANVLTF. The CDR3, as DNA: TGTGCCAGCAGTAATCCCGGGACAGGGGGCCTCTCTGGGGCCAACGTCCTGACTTTC. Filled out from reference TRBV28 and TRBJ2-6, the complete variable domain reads DVKVTQSSRYLVKRTGEKVFLECVQDMDHENMFWYRQDPGLGLRLIYFSYDVKMKEKGDIPEGYSVSREKKERFSLILESASTNQTSMYLCASSNPGTGGLSGANVLTFGAGSRLTVL.

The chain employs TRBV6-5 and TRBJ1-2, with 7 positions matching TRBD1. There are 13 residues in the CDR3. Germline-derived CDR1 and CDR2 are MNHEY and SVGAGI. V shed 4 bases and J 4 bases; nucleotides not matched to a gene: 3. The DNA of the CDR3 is TGTGCCAGCAGTTCCTGGGACAGCTATGGCTACACCTTC. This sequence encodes CASSSWDSYGYTF.

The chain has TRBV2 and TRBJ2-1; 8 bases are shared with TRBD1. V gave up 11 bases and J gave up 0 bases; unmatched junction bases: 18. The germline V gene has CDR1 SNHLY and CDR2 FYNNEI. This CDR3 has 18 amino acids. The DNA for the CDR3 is TGTGCCGTCCTTCGGGGCCAGGGGGCTTATCCCTCCTACAATGAGCAGTTCTTC. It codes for CAVLRGQGAYPSYNEQFF. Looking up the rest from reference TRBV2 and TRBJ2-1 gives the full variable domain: EPEVTQTPSHQVTQMGQEVILRCVPISNHLYFYWYRQILGQKVEFLVSFYNNEISEKSEIFDDQFSVERPDGSNFTLKIRSTKLEDSAMYFCAVLRGQGAYPSYNEQFFGPGTRLTVL.

The CDR3 coding sequence is TGTGCCAGCAGCTTAGTGGGTGTTAATGAAAAACTGTTTTTT. This sequence encodes CASSLVGVNEKLFF. The chain carries TRBV7-8 and TRBJ1-4; D call uncertain. There are 14 residues in the CDR3. Germline V gene lookup returns CDR1 SGHVS and CDR2 FQNEAQ. The germline V and J ends were trimmed by 1 base and 4 bases, with 7 bases remaining between them.

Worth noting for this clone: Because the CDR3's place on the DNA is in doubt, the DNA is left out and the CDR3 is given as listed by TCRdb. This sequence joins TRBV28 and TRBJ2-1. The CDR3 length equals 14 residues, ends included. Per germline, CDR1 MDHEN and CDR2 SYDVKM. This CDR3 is CASSFGLGNSRKFF.

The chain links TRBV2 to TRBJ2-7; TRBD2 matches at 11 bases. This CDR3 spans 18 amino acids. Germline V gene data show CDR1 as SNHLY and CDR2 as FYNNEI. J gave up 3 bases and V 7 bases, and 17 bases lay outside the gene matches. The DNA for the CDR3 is TGTGCCAGCATGCCGACTAGCGGGACTCCGTCTTGGTTCTACGAGCAGTACTTC. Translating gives CASMPTSGTPSWFYEQYF.

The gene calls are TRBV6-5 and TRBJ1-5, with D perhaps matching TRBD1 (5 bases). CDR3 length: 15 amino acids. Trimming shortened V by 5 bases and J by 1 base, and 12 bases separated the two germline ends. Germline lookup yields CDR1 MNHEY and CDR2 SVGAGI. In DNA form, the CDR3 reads TGTGCCAGCAGTAACCAGTGGGGGAGCAATCAGCCCCAGCATTTT. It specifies CASSNQWGSNQPQHF.

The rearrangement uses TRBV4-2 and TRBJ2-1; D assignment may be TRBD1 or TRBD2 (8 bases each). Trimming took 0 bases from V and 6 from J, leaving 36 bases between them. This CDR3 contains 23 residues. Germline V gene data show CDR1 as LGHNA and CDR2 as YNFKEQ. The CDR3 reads CASSQDQGAKFGGKGLEGNEQFF. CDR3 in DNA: TGTGCCAGCAGCCAAGATCAGGGGGCAAAATTCGGAGGAAAGGGACTAGAGGGCAATGAGCAGTTCTTC.

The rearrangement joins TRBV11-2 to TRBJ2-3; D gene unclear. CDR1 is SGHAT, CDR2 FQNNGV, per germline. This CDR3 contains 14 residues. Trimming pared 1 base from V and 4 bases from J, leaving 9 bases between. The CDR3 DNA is TGTGCCAGCAGCTTAGCACCGTTCCCAGATACGCAGTATTTT. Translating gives CASSLAPFPDTQYF.